This T cell receptor (beta chain) emerged from a study of cytomegalovirus exposure and HLA in healthy donors. For the study at large: Around 89 million unique TCRs from HLA-typed donors made up an early data release. Whole-study results and caveats: The authors confirmed in vitro that three CMV-associated chains were specific for CMV antigens. Segments of the TCR beta V type were, in most cases, productive about 87% or about 30% of the time in an earlier analysis. Relative to the approximately 670-donor mean, N-insertions were reportedly fewer in an Asian-associated ancestry cluster in a later analysis.

Germline V gene sequence: CDR1 SGHRS, CDR2 YFSETQ. The CDR3 is 15 residues long. Trimming cost V 2 bases and J 4 bases; bases outside gene matches: 7. The study ran its PCR with 60 Vbeta and 13 Jbeta primers. Some clones are missing from TCRdb's copy, which holds only in-frame ones; the method was immunoSEQ multiplex PCR. The sample lists approximately 84,000 clones, around 80% seen once, with around 2.5% in the top ten. Points on this clone: Its antigen is as yet unknown.

V usage is TRBV5-1 and J usage is TRBJ1-1, with 8 bases matching TRBD1. This sequence originates from a male donor in good health and CMV-seropositive. Sequencing was performed on PBMCs. The CDR3 nucleotides are TGCGCCAGCAGCTTAGGTCGGACAGGGAGCACTGAAGCTTTCTTT. It specifies CASSLGRTGSTEAFF.